These 4 T cell receptor beta chains originate from one sample sequenced in a study of Graves' ophthalmopathy and Graves' hyperthyroidism (dated by TCRdb to 2016 to 2019). Sequenced on an Illumina HiSeq 2000. TCR beta CDR3 regions were amplified from RNA transcripts for repertoire sequencing. The first round of RT-PCR was done with HTBI primers and the Qiagen OneStep RT-PCR kit, and was followed by a second round of multiplex PCR, then size selection and purification. The raw public reads went through TCRdb reprocessing: fastp at Q25, MiXCR clone calling, in-frame beta chains kept. CDR3 protein duplicates are merged, each entry listing the most common genes and DNA. The sample has roughly 1.1 million distinct CDR3 sequences on record, 35% to 40% of them singletons. Approximately 10% of the sample belongs to the ten largest clones. The sample consisted of peripheral blood or thyroid tissue (not recorded which). Source of these receptors: an adult man with Graves' hyperthyroidism.

Note on this clonotype: Being one base from a much bigger clone, this may be a read error. This chain connects TRBV7-2 to TRBJ1-6; D call uncertain. The CDR3 is made up of 12 amino acids. CDR1 is SGHTA, CDR2 FQGNSA, per germline. Trimming left V 2 bases short and J 13 bases short, with 9 bases between. CDR3 in DNA: TGTGCCAGCAGCTTATCGGTGGGTCCCCTCCACTTT. As protein: CASSLSVGPLHF. Full variable domain (rest looked up from reference TRBV7-2 and TRBJ1-6): GAGVSQSPSNKVTEKGKDVELRCDPISGHTALYWYRQSLGQGLEFLIYFQGNSAPDKSGLPSDRFSAERTGGSVSTLTIQRTQQEDSAVYLCASSLSVGPLHFGNGTRLTVT.

The chain joins TRBV2 to TRBJ2-7, with D perhaps TRBD1 or TRBD2 (5 bases each). V lost 6 bases and J 6 bases, leaving 18 bases between the germline ends. CDR3 length: 14 residues. Germline CDR1 reads SNHLY; CDR2 reads FYNNEI. The CDR3 is CASSRRTGHSEQYF. DNA for the CDR3: TGTGCCAGCAGCCGACGGACGGGGCATTCCGAGCAGTACTTC.

In this sample, this clonotype turned up many times. The CDR3 is CASRRDSHSSPLHF. The CDR3 coding sequence is TGTGCCAGCAGACGGGACAGCCATTCCTCACCCCTCCACTTT. The rearrangement uses TRBV2 and TRBJ1-6; 7 nucleotides agree with TRBD1. CDR1 is SNHLY and CDR2 is FYNNEI in the germline V gene. With V trimmed by 6 bases and J by 10 bases, 9 bases remained unmatched. The CDR3 consists of 14 residues.

Of note for this clonotype: A much bigger clone sits one base away, suggesting this may be a read error. The CDR3 loop reads CATSGSRTAFGSNEKLFF. CDR3 DNA sequence: TGTGCCACCAGCGGGTCCCGGACAGCTTTTGGGTCTAATGAAAAACTGTTTTTT. V gene TRBV15 combines with J gene TRBJ1-4, with a tentative D call TRBD1 (6 bases). V lost 5 bases, J lost 3 bases, and 22 bases lay in between. Germline V lookup: CDR1 LNHNV, CDR2 YYDKDF (reference sequence). The length of the CDR3 is 18 residues.